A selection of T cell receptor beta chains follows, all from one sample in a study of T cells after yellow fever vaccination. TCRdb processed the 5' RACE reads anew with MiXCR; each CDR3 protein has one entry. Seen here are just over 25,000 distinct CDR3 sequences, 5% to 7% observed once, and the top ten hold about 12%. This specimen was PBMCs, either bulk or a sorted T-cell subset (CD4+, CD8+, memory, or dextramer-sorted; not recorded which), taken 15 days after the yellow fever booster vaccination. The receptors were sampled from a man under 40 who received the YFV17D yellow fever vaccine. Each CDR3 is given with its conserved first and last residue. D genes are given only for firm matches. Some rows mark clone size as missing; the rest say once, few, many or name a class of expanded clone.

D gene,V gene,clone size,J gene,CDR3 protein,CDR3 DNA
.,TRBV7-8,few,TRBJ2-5,CASSSLQDLSRETQYF,TGTGCCAGCAGCTCTTTACAAGACTTATCGCGAGAGACCCAGTACTTC
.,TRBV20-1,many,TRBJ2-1,CSASSPTSQVNEQFF,TGCAGTGCTAGCAGCCCTACTAGTCAGGTCAATGAGCAGTTCTTC
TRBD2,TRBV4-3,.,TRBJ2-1,CASSQGPSGSNEQFF,TGCGCCAGCAGCCAAGGACCTAGCGGGAGCAATGAGCAGTTCTTC
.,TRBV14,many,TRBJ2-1,CASSWALPGEQFF,TGTGCCAGCAGCTGGGCCCTCCCCGGGGAGCAGTTCTTC
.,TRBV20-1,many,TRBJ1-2,CSAPSSAGHYGYTF,TGCAGTGCCCCCTCCTCGGCAGGGCACTATGGCTACACCTTC
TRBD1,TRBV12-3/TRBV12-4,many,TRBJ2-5,CASSSTTGAETQYF,TGTGCCAGCAGTTCAACGACAGGGGCTGAGACCCAGTACTTC
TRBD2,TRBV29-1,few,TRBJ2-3,CSVKGGWTSRVLSTDTQYF,TGCAGCGTCAAGGGTGGGTGGACTAGCAGAGTTCTTTCCACAGATACGCAGTATTTT
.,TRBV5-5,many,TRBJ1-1,CASSLEIDTFTNTEAFF,TGTGCCAGCAGCTTGGAGATTGATACCTTTACGAACACTGAAGCTTTCTTT
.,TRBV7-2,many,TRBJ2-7,CASSNGLDRPPYEQYF,TGTGCCAGCAGCAATGGACTTGACAGGCCGCCCTACGAGCAGTACTTC
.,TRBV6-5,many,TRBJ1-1,CASSQGIEAFF,TGTGCCAGCAGTCAGGGTATAGAAGCTTTCTTT
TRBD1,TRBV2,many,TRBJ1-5,CASTPTGGLAQPQHF,TGTGCCAGCACCCCAACAGGGGGTCTAGCTCAGCCCCAGCATTTT
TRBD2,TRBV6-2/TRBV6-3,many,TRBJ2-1,CASSYQIAGGINNEQFF,TGTGCCAGCAGTTACCAAATAGCGGGAGGCATTAACAATGAGCAGTTCTTC
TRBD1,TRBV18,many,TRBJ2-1,CASSPSGTGGNEQFF,TGTGCCAGCTCACCATCCGGGACAGGGGGGAATGAGCAGTTCTTC
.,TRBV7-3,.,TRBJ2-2,CASSFLGSGGELFF,TGTGCCAGCAGCTTTTTAGGGTCCGGCGGGGAGCTGTTTTTT
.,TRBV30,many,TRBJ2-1,CAWSVLTSNEQFF,TGTGCCTGGAGTGTACTTACGAGCAATGAGCAGTTCTTC
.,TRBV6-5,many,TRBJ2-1,CASSARRGNEQFF,TGTGCCAGCAGCGCACGGCGGGGCAATGAGCAGTTCTTC
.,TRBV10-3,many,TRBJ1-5,CAIGQGTDQPQHF,TGTGCCATCGGGCAGGGTACAGATCAGCCCCAGCATTTT
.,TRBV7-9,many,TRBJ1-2,CASSPEMWRRKNYGYTF,TGTGCCAGCAGCCCCGAAATGTGGCGACGGAAGAACTATGGCTACACCTTC
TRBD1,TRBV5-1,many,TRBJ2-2,CASSLPVQGTYTGELFF,TGCGCCAGCAGCCTCCCTGTACAGGGGACCTACACCGGGGAGCTGTTTTTT
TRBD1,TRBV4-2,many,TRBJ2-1,CASSADRSNEQFF,TGTGCCAGCAGCGCGGACAGGAGCAATGAGCAGTTCTTC
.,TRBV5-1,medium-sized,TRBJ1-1,CASSLGVNTEAFF,TGCGCCAGCAGCTTGGGCGTAAACACTGAAGCTTTCTTT
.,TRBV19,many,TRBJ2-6,CASSLAGLGANVLTF,TGTGCCAGTAGTCTCGCCGGACTTGGGGCCAACGTCCTGACTTTC
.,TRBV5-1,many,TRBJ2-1,CASSVNAMYNEQFF,TGCGCCAGCAGCGTGAACGCCATGTACAATGAGCAGTTCTTC
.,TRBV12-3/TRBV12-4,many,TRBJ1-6,CASSLGGSNFSPLHF,TGTGCCAGCAGTTTAGGAGGGTCGAACTTTTCACCCCTCCACTTT
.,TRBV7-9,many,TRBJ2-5,CASSSSSGVETQYF,TGTGCCAGCAGCTCCTCGAGCGGCGTAGAGACCCAGTACTTC
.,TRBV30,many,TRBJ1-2,CAWSVLLGRGGYTF,TGTGCCTGGAGTGTACTTCTCGGCAGGGGCGGCTACACCTTC
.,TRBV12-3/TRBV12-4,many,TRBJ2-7,CASSSKDRKKYEQYF,TGTGCCAGCAGTTCCAAGGACCGAAAAAAGTACGAGCAGTACTTC
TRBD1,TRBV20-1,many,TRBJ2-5,CSAAGQGLETQYF,TGCAGTGCCGCGGGACAGGGGTTGGAGACCCAGTACTTC
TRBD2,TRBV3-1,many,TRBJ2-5,CASSLGLAGGETQYF,TGTGCCAGCAGCCTCGGACTAGCGGGTGGGGAGACCCAGTACTTC
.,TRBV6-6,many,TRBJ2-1,CASRIVGAGEQFF,TGTGCCAGCAGGATAGTCGGGGCGGGTGAGCAGTTCTTC
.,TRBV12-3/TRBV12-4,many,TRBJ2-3,CASSTLSRGFPDTQYF,TGTGCCAGCAGCACCCTGTCCCGGGGGTTCCCAGATACGCAGTATTTT
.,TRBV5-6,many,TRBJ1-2,CASSKTRADGYTF,TGTGCCAGCAGCAAAACCAGGGCTGATGGCTACACCTTC
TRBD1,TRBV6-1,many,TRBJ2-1,CASSERNRGRNSYNEQFF,TGTGCCAGCAGTGAAAGAAACAGGGGGCGAAACTCCTACAATGAGCAGTTCTTC
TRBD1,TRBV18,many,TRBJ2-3,CASSPFLLIRGQERDTQYF,TGTGCCAGCTCACCCTTTCTCTTAATTCGGGGACAGGAGCGAGATACGCAGTATTTT
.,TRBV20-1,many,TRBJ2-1,CSARNSGGPSYNEQFF,TGCAGTGCTAGAAATAGCGGAGGGCCCTCCTACAATGAGCAGTTCTTC
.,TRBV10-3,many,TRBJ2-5,CAISEAALQETQYF,TGTGCCATCAGTGAGGCAGCCCTACAAGAGACCCAGTACTTC
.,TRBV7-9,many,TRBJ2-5,CASSPRGPETQYF,TGTGCCAGCAGCCCAAGGGGCCCGGAGACCCAGTACTTC
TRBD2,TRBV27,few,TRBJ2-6,CASSLLAGGPLGANVLTF,TGTGCCAGCAGTTTATTGGCGGGAGGGCCACTTGGGGCCAACGTCCTGACTTTC
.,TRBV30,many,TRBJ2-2,CAWSASGVTGELFF,TGTGCCTGGAGTGCATCAGGGGTGACCGGGGAGCTGTTTTTT